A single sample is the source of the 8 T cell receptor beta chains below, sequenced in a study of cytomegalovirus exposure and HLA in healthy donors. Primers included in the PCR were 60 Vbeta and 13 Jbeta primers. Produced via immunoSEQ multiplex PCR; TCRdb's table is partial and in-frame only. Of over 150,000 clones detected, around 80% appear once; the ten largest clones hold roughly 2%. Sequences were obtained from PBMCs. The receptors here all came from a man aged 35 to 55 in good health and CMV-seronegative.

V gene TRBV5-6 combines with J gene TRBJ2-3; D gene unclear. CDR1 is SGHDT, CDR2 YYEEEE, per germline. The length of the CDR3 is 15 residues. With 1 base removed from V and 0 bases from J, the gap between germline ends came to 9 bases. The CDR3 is CASSLFAQSTDTQYF. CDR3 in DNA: TGTGCCAGCAGCTTGTTTGCACAGAGCACAGATACGCAGTATTTT. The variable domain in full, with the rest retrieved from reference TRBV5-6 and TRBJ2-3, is DAGVTQSPTHLIKTRGQQVTLRCSPKSGHDTVSWYQQALGQGPQFIFQYYEEEERQRGNFPDRFSGHQFPNYSSELNVNALLLGDSALYLCASSLFAQSTDTQYFGPGTRLTVL.

In DNA form, the CDR3 reads TGTGCCAGCAGGCCCCTTGCTTTGGCAGGGAACTATGGCTACACCTTC. Its translation is CASRPLALAGNYGYTF. V and J are TRBV2 and TRBJ1-2; TRBD1 is a possible D gene (5 bases). CDR3 size: 16 residues. Trimming took 6 bases from V and 2 from J, leaving 19 bases between them. Germline V gene data show CDR1 as SNHLY and CDR2 as FYNNEI.

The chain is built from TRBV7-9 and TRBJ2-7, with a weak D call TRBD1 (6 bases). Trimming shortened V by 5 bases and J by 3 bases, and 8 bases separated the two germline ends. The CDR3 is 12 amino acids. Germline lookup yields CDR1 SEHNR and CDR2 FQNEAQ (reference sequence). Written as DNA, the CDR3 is TGTGCCAGCAGCCGACAGGTCTACGAGCAGTACTTC. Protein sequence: CASSRQVYEQYF.

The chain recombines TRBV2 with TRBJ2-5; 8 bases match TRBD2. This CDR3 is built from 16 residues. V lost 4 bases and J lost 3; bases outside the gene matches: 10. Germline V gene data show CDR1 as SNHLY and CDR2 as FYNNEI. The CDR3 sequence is CASSVSWTSNKETQYF. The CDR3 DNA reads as TGTGCCAGCAGTGTGAGTTGGACTAGCAACAAAGAGACCCAGTACTTC.

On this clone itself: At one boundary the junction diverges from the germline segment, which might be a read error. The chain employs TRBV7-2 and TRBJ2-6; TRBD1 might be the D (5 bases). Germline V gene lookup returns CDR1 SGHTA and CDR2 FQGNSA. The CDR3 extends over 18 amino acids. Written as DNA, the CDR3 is TGTGCCAGCAGAGGAAACAGAGATTCCAACTCTGGGGCCAACGGCCTGACTTTC. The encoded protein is CASRGNRDSNSGANGLTF.

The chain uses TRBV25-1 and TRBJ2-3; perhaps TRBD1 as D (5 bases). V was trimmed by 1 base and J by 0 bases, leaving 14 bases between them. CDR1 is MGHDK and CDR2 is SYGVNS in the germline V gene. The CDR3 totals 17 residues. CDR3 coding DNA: TGTGCCAGCAGTGAATTGGGGCAGGGCCCTAGCACAGATACGCAGTATTTT. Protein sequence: CASSELGQGPSTDTQYF.

The DNA for the CDR3 is TGTGCCAGCAGAGCACTAGCGGGCAGCACAGATACGCAGTATTTT. Encoded protein: CASRALAGSTDTQYF. The V call is TRBV5-4, the J call TRBJ2-3; 9 nucleotides line up with TRBD2. The length of the CDR3 is 15 residues. Unmatched junction bases numbered 4, after V lost 5 bases and J lost 0 bases. Germline V gives CDR1 SGHNT, CDR2 YYREEE (reference sequence). Together with reference TRBV5-4 and TRBJ2-3, the CDR3 gives the full variable domain: ETGVTQSPTHLIKTRGQQVTLRCSSQSGHNTVSWYQQALGQGPQFIFQYYREEENGRGNFPPRFSGLQFPNYSSELNVNALELDDSALYLCASRALAGSTDTQYFGPGTRLTVL.

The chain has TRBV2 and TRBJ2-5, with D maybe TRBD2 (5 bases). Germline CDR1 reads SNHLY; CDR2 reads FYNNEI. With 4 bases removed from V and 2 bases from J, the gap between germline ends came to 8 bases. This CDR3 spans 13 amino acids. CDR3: CASSGEKQETQYF. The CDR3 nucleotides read TGTGCCAGCAGTGGGGAGAAACAAGAGACCCAGTACTTC.